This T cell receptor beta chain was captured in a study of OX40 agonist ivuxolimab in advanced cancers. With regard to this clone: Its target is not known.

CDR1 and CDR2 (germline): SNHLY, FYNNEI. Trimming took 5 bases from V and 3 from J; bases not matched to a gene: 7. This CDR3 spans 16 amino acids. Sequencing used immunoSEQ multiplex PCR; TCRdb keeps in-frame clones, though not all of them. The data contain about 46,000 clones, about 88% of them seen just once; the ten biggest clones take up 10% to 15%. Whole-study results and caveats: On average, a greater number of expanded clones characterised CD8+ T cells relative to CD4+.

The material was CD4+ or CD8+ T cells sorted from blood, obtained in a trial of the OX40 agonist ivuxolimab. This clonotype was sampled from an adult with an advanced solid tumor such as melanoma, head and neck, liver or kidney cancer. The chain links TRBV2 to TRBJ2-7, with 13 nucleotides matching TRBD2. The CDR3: CASSRTSGGHIYEQYF. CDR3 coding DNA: TGTGCCAGCAGTCGGACTAGCGGGGGCCATATCTACGAGCAGTACTTC.